This is a list of T cell receptor beta chains from one sample in a study of post-analysis software for immune sequencing data. TCRdb analysed the PCR reads with MiXCR anew, one entry per CDR3 protein. The sample records approximately 630,000 distinct CDR3 sequences, 59% being singletons. The sample consisted of blood. Every receptor here comes from a girl aged 2 to 9 with multiple sclerosis. Each CDR3 is given with its conserved first and last residue. D genes are given only for firm matches. Clone size is shown for a subset of rows, as once, few, many or a class of expanded clone.

>TRBV29-1|TRBJ1-2|few|-
CSVLTGADYGYTF
TGCAGCGTTTTAACAGGAGCAGACTATGGCTACACCTTC
>TRBV19|TRBJ2-3|once|-
CASRLAGYPADTQYF
TGTGCCAGTAGACTAGCTGGGTATCCAGCAGATACGCAGTATTTT
>TRBV7-9|TRBJ1-4|-|TRBD1
CASSPDTTGISAEKLFF
TGTGCCAGCAGTCCTGATACGACAGGGATTTCAGCTGAAAAACTGTTTTTT
>TRBV12-3/TRBV12-4|TRBJ2-3|-|-
CANTGTLGGTQYF
TGTGCCAACACCGGGACCCTGGGTGGTACGCAGTATTTT
>TRBV12-3/TRBV12-4|TRBJ1-2|-|TRBD1
CASSSAPGQGGYTF
TGTGCCAGCAGCTCCGCTCCGGGACAGGGTGGCTACACCTTC
>TRBV30|TRBJ1-1|-|-
CAWIPGLGVRDTEAFF
TGTGCCTGGATACCCGGCTTGGGGGTCAGGGACACTGAAGCTTTCTTT
>TRBV4-2|TRBJ1-6|-|-
CASSQDGTRSSYNSPLHF
TGTGCCAGCAGCCAAGATGGGACTCGCAGCTCCTATAATTCACCCCTCCACTTT
>TRBV6-1|TRBJ2-3|-|TRBD2
CASAQTSGRKWDTQYF
TGTGCCAGCGCACAGACTAGCGGGAGGAAGTGGGATACGCAGTATTTT
>TRBV6-2/TRBV6-3|TRBJ2-5|-|-
CASSSGTLGETQYF
TGTGCCAGCAGTTCCGGGACCCTCGGAGAGACCCAGTACTTC
>TRBV7-9|TRBJ2-1|-|TRBD1
CASSHTGGEDNEQFF
TGTGCCAGCAGCCATACAGGGGGCGAAGACAATGAGCAGTTCTTC
>TRBV6-2/TRBV6-3|TRBJ2-7|-|-
CASSYRGYHVLEQYF
TGTGCCAGCAGTTATCGGGGTTATCACGTTCTGGAGCAGTACTTC
>TRBV18|TRBJ2-1|-|-
CASSPPGRNNEQFF
TGTGCCAGCTCACCACCCGGGCGGAACAATGAGCAGTTCTTC
>TRBV7-2|TRBJ2-1|-|TRBD2
CASSSLGLAGAPYNEQFF
TGTGCCAGCAGCTCTCTGGGACTAGCGGGGGCCCCTTACAATGAGCAGTTCTTC